The 5 T cell receptor beta chains listed next were all sequenced from one sample in a study of CD8+CD57+ T cells in acquired aplastic anemia (dated by TCRdb to 2017 to 2018). Instrument on record: Illumina HiSeq 2000. TCR beta VDJ combination and CDR3 sequence profiling used genomic DNA as the template. TCRdb trimmed the raw reads at Q25, called clones with MiXCR and kept productive beta chains. Each record represents a unique CDR3 protein, reported with the most common genes and DNA among its rows. The sample yields about 160,000 distinct CDR3 sequences; less than 60% were counted once. Under 3.5% of the sample comes from the top ten. Flow cytometry had shown CD8+CD57+ cell expansion in the patients selected for sequencing. Material: sorted CD4+, CD8+, or CD8+CD57+ T cells (not recorded which) from PBMCs. The origin of the receptors is a human donor with aplastic anemia.

This CDR3 is CASSFYTTGFGGYTF. Here the CDR3 DNA reads TGTGCCAGCAGCTTTTACACGACAGGGTTTGGAGGCTACACCTTC. The chain recombines TRBV7-7 with TRBJ1-2; 7 nucleotides match TRBD1. V shed 3 bases, J shed 8 bases, and the junction held 12 bases outside the gene matches. This CDR3 is built from 15 residues. From germline, CDR1 is SSHAT and CDR2 FNYEAQ (reference sequence).

The gene calls are TRBV6-2 or TRBV6-3 and TRBJ2-1, with TRBD2 matching over 13 bases. Per the germline V gene, CDR1 is MNHEY and CDR2 is SVGEGT. The ends lost 7 bases at V and 3 bases at J; junction bases unmatched: 3. The CDR3 is made up of 15 amino acids. This CDR3 is CASTRTSGGYNEQFF. CDR3 nucleotide sequence: TGTGCCAGCACCAGGACTAGCGGGGGCTACAATGAGCAGTTCTTC.

The V and J genes are TRBV25-1 and TRBJ2-7; D may match TRBD1 or TRBD2 (5 bases each). CDR1 is MGHDK and CDR2 is SYGVNS in the germline V gene. The CDR3 totals 14 residues. Between the trimmed V and J ends, which lost 4 bases and 3 bases, there was a span of 13 bases. The CDR3 sequence is CASSGGRSGYEQYF. The CDR3 DNA reads as TGTGCCAGCAGTGGGGGCAGGAGCGGCTACGAGCAGTACTTC.

J is TRBJ2-1 and V is TRBV2; 9 bases match TRBD1. V lost 6 bases and J lost 2; bases outside the gene matches: 8. Germline assignment: CDR1 SNHLY and CDR2 FYNNEI. This CDR3 contains 16 residues. CDR3 region: CASSALQGAPYNEQFF. CDR3 bases: TGTGCCAGCAGCGCACTACAGGGGGCGCCCTACAATGAGCAGTTCTTC.

This chain joins TRBV6-2 or TRBV6-3 and TRBJ1-5; 8 positions match TRBD1. CDR1 and CDR2 (germline): MNHEY, SVGEGT. CDR3 length: 15 amino acids. Unmatched junction bases numbered 3, after V lost 2 bases and J lost 3 bases. The chain's CDR3 is CASSYGQGYNQPQHF. In DNA, the CDR3 is TGTGCCAGCAGTTACGGACAGGGCTACAATCAGCCCCAGCATTTT.